The present TCR beta chain was sequenced within a study of blood T cell repertoires in COVID-19. Across the whole study: Samples taken during acute and convalescent COVID-19 were collected in the United States, Italy and Spain.

With 7 bases clipped from V and 1 base from J, the junction kept 6 bases outside the gene matches. Germline CDR1 and CDR2: LNHDA and SQIVND (reference sequence). The CDR3 extends over 14 amino acids. In the original analysis: Quantification of nucleated cells was approximated via reference gene primer amplification. Only in-frame clones appear in the TCRdb table, and some are missing; sequencing was by immunoSEQ multiplex PCR. That table gives V, J and clone size, and the DNA gave D and trimming. The sample holds around 180,000 clones, 80% to 90% seen once. This TCR was recovered from a man aged 35 to 55 with active or convalescent COVID-19. V and J are TRBV19 and TRBJ1-1, with 7 bases lining up with TRBD1. Sequenced input: peripheral blood. The CDR3 sequence: CASTRQGTNTEAFF. The CDR3 region has the DNA TGTGCCAGTACCCGACAGGGTACGAACACTGAAGCTTTCTTT. Full variable domain (rest looked up from reference TRBV19 and TRBJ1-1): DGGITQSPKYLFRKEGQNVTLSCEQNLNHDAMYWYRQDPGQGLRLIYYSQIVNDFQKGDIAEGYSVSREKKESFPLTVTSAQKNPTAFYLCASTRQGTNTEAFFGQGTRLTVV.